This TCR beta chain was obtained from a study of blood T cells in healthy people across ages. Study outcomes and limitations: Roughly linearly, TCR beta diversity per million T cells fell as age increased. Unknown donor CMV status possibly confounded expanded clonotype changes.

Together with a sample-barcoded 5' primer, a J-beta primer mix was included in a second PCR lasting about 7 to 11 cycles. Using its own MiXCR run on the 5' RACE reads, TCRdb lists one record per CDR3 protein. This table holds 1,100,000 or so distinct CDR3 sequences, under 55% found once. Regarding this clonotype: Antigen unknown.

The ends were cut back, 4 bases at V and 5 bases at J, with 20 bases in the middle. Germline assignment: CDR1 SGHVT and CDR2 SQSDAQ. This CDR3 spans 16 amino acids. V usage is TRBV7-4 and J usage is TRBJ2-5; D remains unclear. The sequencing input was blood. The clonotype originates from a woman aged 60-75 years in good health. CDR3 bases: TGTGCCAGCAGCTCCTGTTATGGACCAAGGGCGGAGACCCAGTACTTC. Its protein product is CASSSCYGPRAETQYF.